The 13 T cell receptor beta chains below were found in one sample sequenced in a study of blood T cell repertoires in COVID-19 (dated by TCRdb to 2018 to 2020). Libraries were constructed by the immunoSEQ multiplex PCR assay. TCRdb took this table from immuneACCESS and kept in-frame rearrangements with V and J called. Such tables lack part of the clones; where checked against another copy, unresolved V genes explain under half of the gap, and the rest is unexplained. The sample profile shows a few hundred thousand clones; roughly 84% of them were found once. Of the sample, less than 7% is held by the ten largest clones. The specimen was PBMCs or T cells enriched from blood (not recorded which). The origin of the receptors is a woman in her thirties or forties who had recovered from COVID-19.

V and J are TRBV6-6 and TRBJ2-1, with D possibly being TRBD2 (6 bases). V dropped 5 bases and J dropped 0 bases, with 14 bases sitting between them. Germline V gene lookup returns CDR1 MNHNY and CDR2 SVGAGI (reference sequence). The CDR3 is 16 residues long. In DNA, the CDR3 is TGTGCCAGCAGTCGAGGACTAACAAGCTCCTACAATGAGCAGTTCTTC. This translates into CASSRGLTSSYNEQFF.

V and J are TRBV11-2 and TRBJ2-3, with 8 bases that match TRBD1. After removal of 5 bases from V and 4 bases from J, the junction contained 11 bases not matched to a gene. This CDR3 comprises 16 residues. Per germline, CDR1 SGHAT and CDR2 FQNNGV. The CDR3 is CASSLDRVRASDTQYF. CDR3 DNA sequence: TGTGCCAGCAGCCTGGACAGGGTGAGGGCGTCAGATACGCAGTATTTT.

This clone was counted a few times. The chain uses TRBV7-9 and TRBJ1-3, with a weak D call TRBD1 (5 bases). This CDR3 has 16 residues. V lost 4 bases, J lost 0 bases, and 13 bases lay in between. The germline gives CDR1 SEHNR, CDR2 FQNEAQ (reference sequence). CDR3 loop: CASSWGDLLSGNTIYF. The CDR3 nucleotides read TGTGCCAGCAGCTGGGGGGACCTACTCTCTGGAAACACCATATATTTT.

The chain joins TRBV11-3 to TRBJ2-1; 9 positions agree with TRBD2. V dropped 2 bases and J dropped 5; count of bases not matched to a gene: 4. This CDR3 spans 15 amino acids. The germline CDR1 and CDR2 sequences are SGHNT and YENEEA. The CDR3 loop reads CASSLRLAENNEQFF. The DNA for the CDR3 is TGTGCCAGCAGCTTAAGACTAGCGGAAAACAATGAGCAGTTCTTC.

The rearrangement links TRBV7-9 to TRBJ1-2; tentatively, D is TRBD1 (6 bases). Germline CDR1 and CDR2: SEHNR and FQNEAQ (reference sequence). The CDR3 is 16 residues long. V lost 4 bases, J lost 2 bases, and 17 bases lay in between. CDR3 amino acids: CASSWLRTVRNYGYTF. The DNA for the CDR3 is TGTGCCAGCAGCTGGTTAAGGACAGTTCGAAACTATGGCTACACCTTC.

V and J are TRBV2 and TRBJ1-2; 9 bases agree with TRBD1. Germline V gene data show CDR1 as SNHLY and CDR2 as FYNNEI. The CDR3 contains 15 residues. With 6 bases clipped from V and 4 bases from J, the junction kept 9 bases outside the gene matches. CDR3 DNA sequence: TGTGCCAGCAGAGGCCCGGACAGGGGATCCTATGGCTACACCTTC. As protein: CASRGPDRGSYGYTF.

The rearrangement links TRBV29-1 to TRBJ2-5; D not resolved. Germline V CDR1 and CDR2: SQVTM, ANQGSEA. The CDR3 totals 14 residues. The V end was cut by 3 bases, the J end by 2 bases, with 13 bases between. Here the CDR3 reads CSVDRPSDQETQYF. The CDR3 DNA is TGCAGCGTTGATCGGCCGAGCGATCAAGAGACCCAGTACTTC.

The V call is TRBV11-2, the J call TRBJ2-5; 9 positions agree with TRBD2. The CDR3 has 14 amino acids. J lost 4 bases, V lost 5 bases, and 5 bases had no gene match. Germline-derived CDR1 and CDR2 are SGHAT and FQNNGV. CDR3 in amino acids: CASSHGTSPETQYF. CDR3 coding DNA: TGTGCCAGCAGCCATGGGACTAGCCCAGAGACCCAGTACTTC.

This chain's CDR3 is CASSYGQTSGNTIYF. The CDR3 DNA follows: TGCGCCAGCAGCTACGGACAGACCTCTGGAAACACCATATATTTT. The chain is built from TRBV5-1 and TRBJ1-3; TRBD1 might be the D (6 bases). Germline lookup yields CDR1 SGHRS and CDR2 YFSETQ. Trimming removed 3 bases at V and 0 bases at J, with 10 bases between. This CDR3 spans 15 amino acids.

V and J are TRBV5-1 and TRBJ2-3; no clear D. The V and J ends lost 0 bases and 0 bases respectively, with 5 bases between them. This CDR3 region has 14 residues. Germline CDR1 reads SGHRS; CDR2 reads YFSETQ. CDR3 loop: CASSLVPSTDTQYF. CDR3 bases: TGCGCCAGCAGCTTGGTCCCTAGCACAGATACGCAGTATTTT. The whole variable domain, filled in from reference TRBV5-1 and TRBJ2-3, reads KAGVTQTPRYLIKTRGQQVTLSCSPISGHRSVSWYQQTPGQGLQFLFEYFSETQRNKGNFPGRFSGRQFSNSRSEMNVSTLELGDSALYLCASSLVPSTDTQYFGPGTRLTVL.

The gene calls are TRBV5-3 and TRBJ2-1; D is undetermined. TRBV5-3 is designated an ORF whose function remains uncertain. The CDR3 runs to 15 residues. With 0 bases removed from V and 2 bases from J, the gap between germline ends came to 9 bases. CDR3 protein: CARSLGAVAYNEQFF. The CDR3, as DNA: TGTGCCAGAAGCTTGGGGGCCGTGGCCTACAATGAGCAGTTCTTC.

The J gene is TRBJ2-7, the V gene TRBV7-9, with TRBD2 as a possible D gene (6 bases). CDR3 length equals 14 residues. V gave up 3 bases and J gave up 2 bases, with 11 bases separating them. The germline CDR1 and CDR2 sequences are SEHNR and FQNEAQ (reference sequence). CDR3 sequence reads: CASSFRESTYEQYF. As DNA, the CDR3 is TGTGCCAGCAGCTTTCGGGAGTCGACCTACGAGCAGTACTTC.

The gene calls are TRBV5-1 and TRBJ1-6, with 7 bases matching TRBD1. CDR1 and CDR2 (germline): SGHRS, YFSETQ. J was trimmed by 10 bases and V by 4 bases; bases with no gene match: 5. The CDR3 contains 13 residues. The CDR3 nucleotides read TGCGCCAGCAGCCGAGACAGGGACTCACCCCTCCACTTT. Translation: CASSRDRDSPLHF.